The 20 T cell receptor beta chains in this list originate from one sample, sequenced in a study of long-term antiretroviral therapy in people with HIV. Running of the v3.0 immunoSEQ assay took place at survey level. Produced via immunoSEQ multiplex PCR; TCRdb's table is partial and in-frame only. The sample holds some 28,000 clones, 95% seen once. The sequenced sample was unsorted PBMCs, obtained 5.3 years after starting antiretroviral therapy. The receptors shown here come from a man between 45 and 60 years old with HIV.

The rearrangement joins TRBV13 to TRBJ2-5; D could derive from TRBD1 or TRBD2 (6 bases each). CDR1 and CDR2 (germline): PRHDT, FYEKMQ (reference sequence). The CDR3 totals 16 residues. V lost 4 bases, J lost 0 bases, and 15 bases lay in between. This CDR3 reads CASSSRGRLYQETQYF. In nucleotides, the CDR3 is TGTGCCAGCAGCTCTCGGGGGCGCCTGTACCAAGAGACCCAGTACTTC. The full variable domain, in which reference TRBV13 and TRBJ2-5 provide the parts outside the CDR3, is AAGVIQSPRHLIKEKRETATLKCYPIPRHDTVYWYQQGPGQDPQFLISFYEKMQSDKGSIPDRFSAQQFSDYHSELNMSSLELGDSALYFCASSSRGRLYQETQYFGPGTRLLVL.

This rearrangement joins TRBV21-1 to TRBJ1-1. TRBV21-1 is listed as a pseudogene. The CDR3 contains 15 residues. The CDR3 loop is CASSKGGHKNTEAFF. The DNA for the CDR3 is TGTGCCAGCAGCAAGGGGGGACACAAGAACACTGAAGCTTTCTTT.

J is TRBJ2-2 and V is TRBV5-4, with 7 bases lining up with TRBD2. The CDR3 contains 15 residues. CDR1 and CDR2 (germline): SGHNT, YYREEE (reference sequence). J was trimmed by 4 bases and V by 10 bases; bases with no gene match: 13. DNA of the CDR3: TGTGCCTATAGCTTGGTGGCTAGCGGCACCGGGGAGCTGTTTTTT. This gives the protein CAYSLVASGTGELFF.

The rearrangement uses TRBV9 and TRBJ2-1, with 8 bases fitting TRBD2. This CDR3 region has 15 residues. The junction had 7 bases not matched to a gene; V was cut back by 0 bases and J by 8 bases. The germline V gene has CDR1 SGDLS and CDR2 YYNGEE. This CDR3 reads CASSVEGLEGDEQFF. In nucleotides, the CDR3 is TGTGCCAGCAGCGTAGAGGGACTAGAGGGAGATGAGCAGTTCTTC.

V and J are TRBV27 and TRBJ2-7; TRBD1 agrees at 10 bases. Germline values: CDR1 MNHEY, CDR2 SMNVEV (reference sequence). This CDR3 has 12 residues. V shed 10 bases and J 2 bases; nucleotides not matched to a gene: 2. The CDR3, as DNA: TGTGCCACCGGGACAGGGGCCTACGAGCAGTACTTC. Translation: CATGTGAYEQYF.

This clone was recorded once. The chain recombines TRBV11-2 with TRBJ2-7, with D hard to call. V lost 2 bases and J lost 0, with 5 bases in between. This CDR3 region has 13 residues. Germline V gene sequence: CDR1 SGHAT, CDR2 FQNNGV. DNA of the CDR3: TGTGCCAGCAGCTTACAGAGCTCCTACGAGCAGTACTTC. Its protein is CASSLQSSYEQYF. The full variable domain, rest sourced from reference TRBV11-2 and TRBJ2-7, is EAGVAQSPRYKIIEKRQSVAFWCNPISGHATLYWYQQILGQGPKLLIQFQNNGVVDDSQLPKDRFSAERLKGVDSTLKIQPAKLEDSAVYLCASSLQSSYEQYFGPGTRLTVT.

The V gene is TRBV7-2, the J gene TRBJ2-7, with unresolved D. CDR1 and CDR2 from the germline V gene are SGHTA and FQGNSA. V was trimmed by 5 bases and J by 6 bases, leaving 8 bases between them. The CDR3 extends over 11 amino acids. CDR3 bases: TGTGCCAGCAGCAATGGCCCCGAGCAGTACTTC. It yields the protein CASSNGPEQYF.

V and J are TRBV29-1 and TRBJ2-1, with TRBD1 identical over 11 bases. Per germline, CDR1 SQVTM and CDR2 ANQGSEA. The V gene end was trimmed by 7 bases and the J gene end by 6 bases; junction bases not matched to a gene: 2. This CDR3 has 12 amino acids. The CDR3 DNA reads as TGCAGCGGGGACAGGGGGGGCAATGAGCAGTTCTTC. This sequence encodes CSGDRGGNEQFF.

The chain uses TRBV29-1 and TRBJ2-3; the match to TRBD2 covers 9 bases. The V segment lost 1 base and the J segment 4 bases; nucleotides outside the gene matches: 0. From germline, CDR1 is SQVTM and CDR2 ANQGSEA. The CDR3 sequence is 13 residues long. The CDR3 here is CSVEGTSADTQYF. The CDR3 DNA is TGCAGCGTTGAAGGGACTAGCGCAGATACGCAGTATTTT.

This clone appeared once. This chain's CDR3 is CASSAPRGDPNEKLFF. The CDR3 DNA is TGTGCCAGCAGTGCCCCCAGGGGCGATCCTAATGAAAAACTGTTTTTT. The chain recombines TRBV28 with TRBJ1-4, with D maybe TRBD1 (6 bases). CDR3 size: 16 residues. CDR1 is MDHEN and CDR2 is SYDVKM in the germline V gene. V gave up 5 bases and J gave up 3 bases, with 16 bases separating them.

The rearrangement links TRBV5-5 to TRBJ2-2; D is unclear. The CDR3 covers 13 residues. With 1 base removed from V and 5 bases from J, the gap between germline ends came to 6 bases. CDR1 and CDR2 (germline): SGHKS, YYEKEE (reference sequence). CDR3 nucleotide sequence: TGTGCCAGCAGCTTGATGGGGACCGGGGAGCTGTTTTTT. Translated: CASSLMGTGELFF.

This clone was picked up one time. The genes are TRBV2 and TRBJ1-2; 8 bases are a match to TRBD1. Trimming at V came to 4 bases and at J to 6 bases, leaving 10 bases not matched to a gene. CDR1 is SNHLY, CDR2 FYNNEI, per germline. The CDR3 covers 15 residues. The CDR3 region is CASSALRTGSNGYTF. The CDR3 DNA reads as TGTGCCAGCAGTGCCTTAAGGACAGGGTCTAATGGCTACACCTTC.

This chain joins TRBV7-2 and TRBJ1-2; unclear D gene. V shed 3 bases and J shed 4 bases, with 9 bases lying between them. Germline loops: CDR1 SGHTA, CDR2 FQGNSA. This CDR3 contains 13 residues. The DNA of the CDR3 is TGTGCCAGCAGCTTTACGGACGCCTATGGCTACACCTTC. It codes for CASSFTDAYGYTF.

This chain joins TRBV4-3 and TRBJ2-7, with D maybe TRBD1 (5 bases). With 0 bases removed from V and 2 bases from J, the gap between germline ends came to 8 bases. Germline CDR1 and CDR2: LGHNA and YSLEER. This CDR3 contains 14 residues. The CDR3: CASSQDRTTYEQYF. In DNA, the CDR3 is TGCGCCAGCAGCCAAGATCGGACAACCTACGAGCAGTACTTC.

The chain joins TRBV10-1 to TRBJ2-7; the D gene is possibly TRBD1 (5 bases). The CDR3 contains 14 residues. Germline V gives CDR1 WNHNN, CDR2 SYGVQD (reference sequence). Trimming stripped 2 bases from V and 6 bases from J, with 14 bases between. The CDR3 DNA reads TGCGCCAGCAGTGAGGACAGAAGTTGGAGCGAGCAGTACTTC. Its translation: CASSEDRSWSEQYF.

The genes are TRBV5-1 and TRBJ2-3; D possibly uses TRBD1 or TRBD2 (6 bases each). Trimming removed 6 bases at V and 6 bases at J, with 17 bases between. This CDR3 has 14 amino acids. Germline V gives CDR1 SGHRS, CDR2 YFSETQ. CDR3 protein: CASTPGAVRDTQYF. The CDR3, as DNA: TGCGCCAGCACCCCGGGGGCGGTGAGGGATACGCAGTATTTT.

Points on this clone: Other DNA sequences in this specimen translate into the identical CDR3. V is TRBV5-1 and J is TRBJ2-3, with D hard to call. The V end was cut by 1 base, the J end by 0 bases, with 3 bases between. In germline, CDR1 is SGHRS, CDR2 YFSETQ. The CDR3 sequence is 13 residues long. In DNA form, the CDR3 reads TGCGCCAGCAGCTTGACCAGCACAGATACGCAGTATTTT. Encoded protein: CASSLTSTDTQYF.

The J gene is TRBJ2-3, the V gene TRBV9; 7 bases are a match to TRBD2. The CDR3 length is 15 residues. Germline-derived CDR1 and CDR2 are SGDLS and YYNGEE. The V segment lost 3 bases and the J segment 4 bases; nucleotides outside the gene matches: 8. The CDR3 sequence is CASSGTGTNSDTQYF. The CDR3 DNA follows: TGTGCCAGCAGCGGAACCGGGACTAACTCAGATACGCAGTATTTT.

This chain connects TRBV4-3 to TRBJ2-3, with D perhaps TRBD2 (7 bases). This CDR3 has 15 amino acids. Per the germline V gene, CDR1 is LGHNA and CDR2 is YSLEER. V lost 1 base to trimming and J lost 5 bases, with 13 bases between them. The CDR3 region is CASSQGGGALDTQYF. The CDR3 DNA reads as TGCGCCAGCAGCCAAGGAGGGGGGGCTCTAGATACGCAGTATTTT.

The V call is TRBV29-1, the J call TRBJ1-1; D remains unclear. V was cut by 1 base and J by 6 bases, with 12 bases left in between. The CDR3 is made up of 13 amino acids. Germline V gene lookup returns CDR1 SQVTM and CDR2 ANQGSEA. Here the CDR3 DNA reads TGCAGCGTTGAAGTGGTGCTGACGGCTGAAGCTTTCTTT. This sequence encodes CSVEVVLTAEAFF.